These T cell receptor beta chains were read from a single sample in a study of T cells after posttransplantation cyclophosphamide. The protocol was immunoSEQ multiplex PCR, while the TCRdb copy is restricted to in-frame clones and leaves out a portion. The sample has about 20,000 clones, roughly 98% seen once. Sequencing used naive CD4+ T cells sorted from PBMCs. The receptor set was obtained from a middle-aged man in good health, CMV-negative, and a related stem cell transplant donor. Each CDR3 is given with its conserved first and last residue. Each record gives: J gene, clone size, V gene, D gene, CDR3 DNA, CDR3 protein. D genes are given only for firm matches. Some rows have no size entry. The others give once, few or many, or a class for an expanded clone.

TRBJ2-2,.,TRBV11-3,.,TGTGCCAGCAGCCTTAGAGCCAACACCGGGGAGCTGTTTTTT,CASSLRANTGELFF
TRBJ1-2,.,TRBV20-1,TRBD1,TGCAGTGGCGACAGGGACTATGGCTACACCTTC,CSGDRDYGYTF
TRBJ2-3,once,TRBV18,.,TGTGCCAGCTCACCCCTCCCCATAGCGCTCGGTGGGACAGATACGCAGTATTTT,CASSPLPIALGGTDTQYF
TRBJ2-1,.,TRBV28,.,TGTGCCAGCAGTTGGACTACCACTAGGGATGAGCAGTTCTTC,CASSWTTTRDEQFF
TRBJ1-1,once,TRBV7-9,TRBD1,TGTGCCAGCAGCTTAGCGGGACAGGGAACAATGAACACTGAAGCTTTCTTT,CASSLAGQGTMNTEAFF
TRBJ1-5,.,TRBV27,.,TGTGCCAGCAGTTTATGGGGCAGTCAGGGCAGTTGGCATTTT,CASSLWGSQGSWHF
TRBJ1-5,.,TRBV19,TRBD1,TGTGCCAGTAGTCCGGACAGGGGCACCAATCAGCCCCAGCATTTT,CASSPDRGTNQPQHF
TRBJ1-6,once,TRBV27,TRBD1,TGTGCCACCCGGTCGCTTGACAGGGGCAATTCCCCCCTCCACTTT,CATRSLDRGNSPLHF
TRBJ1-2,.,TRBV5-4,.,TGTGCCAGCAGCTCAGGAACAAACCCCAGTAACTATGGCTACACCTTC,CASSSGTNPSNYGYTF
TRBJ1-2,.,TRBV19,TRBD1,TGTGCCAGTAGTATTGGTGCAGGGGGCACCTATGGCTACACCTTC,CASSIGAGGTYGYTF
TRBJ2-5,.,TRBV28,.,TGTGCCAGCAGGGTAGCGGTGACCCTCAGTGCCCAGTACTTC,CASRVAVTLSAQYF
TRBJ2-5,.,TRBV5-1,TRBD2,TGCGCCAGCAGCACCACAGCGGGAGGGCAGGCAGAGACCCAGTACTTC,CASSTTAGGQAETQYF
TRBJ2-1,.,TRBV7-6,TRBD2,TGTGCCAGCAGCCCTATCCGGACGGGAGGCGAGCAGTTCTTC,CASSPIRTGGEQFF
TRBJ1-4,once,TRBV2,.,TGTGCCAGCAGTGGGGGTGGCGGGGAAAAACTGTTTTTT,CASSGGGGEKLFF
TRBJ2-7,.,TRBV27,TRBD1,TGTGCCAGCAGTTCAACGACAGGGTCCTACGAGCAGTACTTC,CASSSTTGSYEQYF
TRBJ1-3,once,TRBV30,TRBD1,TGTGCCCTATCCGGGACAGATGGAAACACCATATATTTT,CALSGTDGNTIYF
TRBJ1-1,.,TRBV6-1,.,TGTGCCAGCAGTGACAGGGCCCGCCTAAACACTGAAGCTTTCTTT,CASSDRARLNTEAFF
TRBJ1-4,.,TRBV18,.,TGTGCCAGCTCACTCAGTTTGGAAAAACTGTTTTTT,CASSLSLEKLFF
TRBJ2-3,.,TRBV28,TRBD2,TGTGCCAGCAGTTTGCTAGCGGGAGGGCCTACAGATACGCAGTATTTT,CASSLLAGGPTDTQYF
TRBJ1-2,.,TRBV29-1,TRBD1,TGCAGCGTGGGGACAGGGGGTAACTATGGCTACACCTTC,CSVGTGGNYGYTF
TRBJ1-2,.,TRBV9,TRBD1,TGTGCCAGCAGCCCCGCCGGGGACAGTAACTATGGCTACACCTTC,CASSPAGDSNYGYTF
TRBJ1-1,.,TRBV12-5,TRBD1,TGTGCTAGTGGCCCGGACAGGGGCGGCACTGAAGCTTTCTTT,CASGPDRGGTEAFF
TRBJ2-1,.,TRBV11-1,TRBD2,TGTGCCAGCAGCTTCTTTCTTCTAGCGGGAGGGACCAATGAGCAGTTCTTC,CASSFFLLAGGTNEQFF
TRBJ1-1,.,TRBV9,TRBD1,TGTGCCAGCAGCCGCCTGGGGACAGCAAGGGCTGAAGCTTTCTTT,CASSRLGTARAEAFF
TRBJ2-7,.,TRBV10-3,TRBD2,TGTGCCATCAGTGAGTCGGGAGGGGTTCGGTACGAGCAGTACTTC,CAISESGGVRYEQYF
TRBJ1-5,.,TRBV28,TRBD1,TGTGCCAGCAGTTCGATCTACAGGGGTGAGGATCAGCCCCAGCATTTT,CASSSIYRGEDQPQHF
TRBJ2-3,.,TRBV19,.,TGTGCCAGTCGGGACCGACAGGAGAAGACAGATACGCAGTATTTT,CASRDRQEKTDTQYF
TRBJ1-1,once,TRBV2,TRBD1,TGTGCCAGCAGTGGGCCTCGGGACAGGGGTAACACTGAAGCTTTCTTT,CASSGPRDRGNTEAFF
TRBJ2-1,.,TRBV5-3,.,TGTGCCAGAAGCTCGAGAGGGAGCGGAGACCTCCCGTTAACCTACAATGAGCAGTTCTTC,CARSSRGSGDLPLTYNEQFF
TRBJ2-5,.,TRBV5-1,TRBD2,TGCGCCAGCAGCCCTAGACTAGCGGCGTACCAAGAGACCCAGTACTTC,CASSPRLAAYQETQYF